This T cell receptor (beta chain) derives from a study of cytomegalovirus exposure and HLA in healthy donors. Whole-study findings and limits: Fewer than 20,000 TCR beta sequences were associated with HLA alleles at 0.05 false discovery rate in a later analysis. An Asian-associated ancestry cluster reportedly showed fewer N-insertions than the roughly 670-donor mean in a later analysis.

Only one count was recorded for this clone. Antigen unknown. 13 Jbeta primers and 60 Vbeta primers were used for the PCR. Method: immunoSEQ multiplex PCR; TCRdb's copy keeps in-frame clones and lacks some. The profile covers 250,000 to 300,000 clones, with around nine tenths appearing a single time and 1.5% to 2% taken by the ten largest. In nominal health when sampled, donors likely had unrecorded immune exposures nonetheless. The V segment lost 0 bases and the J segment 4 bases; nucleotides outside the gene matches: 2. This CDR3 region has 15 residues. Germline lookup yields CDR1 LNHNV and CDR2 YYDKDF (reference sequence).

Sequenced material: PBMCs. The clonotype was recovered from a girl aged 2 to 10 in good health and CMV-seronegative. V usage is TRBV15 and J usage is TRBJ2-1, with TRBD1 matching 8 bases. CDR3 amino acids: CATSRERTGYNEQFF. Written as DNA, the CDR3 is TGTGCCACCAGCAGAGAGAGGACAGGGTACAATGAGCAGTTCTTC.